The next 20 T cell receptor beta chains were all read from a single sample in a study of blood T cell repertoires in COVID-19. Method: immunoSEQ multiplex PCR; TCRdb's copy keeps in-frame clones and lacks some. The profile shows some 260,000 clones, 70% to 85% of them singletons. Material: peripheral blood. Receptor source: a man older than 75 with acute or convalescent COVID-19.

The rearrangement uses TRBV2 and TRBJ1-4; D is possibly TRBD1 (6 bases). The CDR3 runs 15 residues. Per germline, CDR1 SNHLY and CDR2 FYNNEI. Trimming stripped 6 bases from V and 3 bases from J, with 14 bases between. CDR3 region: CASRYQGLANEKLFF. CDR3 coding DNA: TGTGCCAGCAGGTATCAGGGGTTGGCTAATGAAAAACTGTTTTTT.

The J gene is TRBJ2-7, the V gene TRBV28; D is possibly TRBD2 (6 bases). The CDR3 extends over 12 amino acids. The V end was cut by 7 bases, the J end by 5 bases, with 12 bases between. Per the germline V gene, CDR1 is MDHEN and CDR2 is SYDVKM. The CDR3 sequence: CASNKAGHEQYF. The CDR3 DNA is TGTGCCAGCAATAAGGCGGGGCACGAGCAGTACTTC.

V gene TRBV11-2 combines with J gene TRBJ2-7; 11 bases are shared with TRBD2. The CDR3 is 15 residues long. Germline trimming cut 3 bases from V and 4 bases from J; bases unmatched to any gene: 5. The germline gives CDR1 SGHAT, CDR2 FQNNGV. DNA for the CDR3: TGTGCCAGCAGCTTGAGATTAGCGGGAGGGTACGAGCAGTACTTC. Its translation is CASSLRLAGGYEQYF.

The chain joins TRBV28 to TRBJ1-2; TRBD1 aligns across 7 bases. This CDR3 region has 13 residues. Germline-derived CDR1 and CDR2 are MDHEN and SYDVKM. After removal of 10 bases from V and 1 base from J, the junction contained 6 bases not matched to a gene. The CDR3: CATRDSRNYGYTF. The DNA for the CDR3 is TGTGCCACCCGGGACAGCCGTAACTATGGCTACACCTTC.

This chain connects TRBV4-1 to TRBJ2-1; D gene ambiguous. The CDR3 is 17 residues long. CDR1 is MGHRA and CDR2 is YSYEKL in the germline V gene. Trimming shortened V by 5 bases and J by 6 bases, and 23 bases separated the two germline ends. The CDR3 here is CASSSTHSKAGVNEQFF. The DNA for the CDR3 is TGCGCCAGCAGCTCGACCCACTCGAAAGCTGGAGTCAATGAGCAGTTCTTC.

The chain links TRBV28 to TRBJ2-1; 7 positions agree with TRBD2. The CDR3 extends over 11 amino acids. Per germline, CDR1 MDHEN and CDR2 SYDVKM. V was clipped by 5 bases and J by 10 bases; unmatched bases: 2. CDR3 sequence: CASSRREEQFF. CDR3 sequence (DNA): TGTGCCAGCAGTCGGCGGGAGGAGCAGTTCTTC.

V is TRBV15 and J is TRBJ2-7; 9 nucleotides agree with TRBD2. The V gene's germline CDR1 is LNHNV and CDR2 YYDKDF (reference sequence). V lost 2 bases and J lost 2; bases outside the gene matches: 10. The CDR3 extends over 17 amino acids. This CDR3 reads CATSRLAGRTPTYEQYF. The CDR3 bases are TGTGCCACCAGCAGACTAGCGGGGAGGACCCCAACCTACGAGCAGTACTTC.

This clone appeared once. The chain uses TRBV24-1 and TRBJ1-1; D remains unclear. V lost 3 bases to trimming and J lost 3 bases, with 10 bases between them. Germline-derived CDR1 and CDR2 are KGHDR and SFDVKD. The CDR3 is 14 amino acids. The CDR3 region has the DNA TGTGCCACCAGTGATCCCAGTTCGTACACTGAAGCTTTCTTT. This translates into CATSDPSSYTEAFF.

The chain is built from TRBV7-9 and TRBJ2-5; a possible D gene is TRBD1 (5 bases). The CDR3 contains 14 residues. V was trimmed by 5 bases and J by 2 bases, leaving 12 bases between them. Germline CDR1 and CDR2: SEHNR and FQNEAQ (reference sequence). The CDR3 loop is CASSHGHPQETQYF. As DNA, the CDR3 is TGTGCCAGCAGCCACGGACACCCTCAAGAGACCCAGTACTTC.

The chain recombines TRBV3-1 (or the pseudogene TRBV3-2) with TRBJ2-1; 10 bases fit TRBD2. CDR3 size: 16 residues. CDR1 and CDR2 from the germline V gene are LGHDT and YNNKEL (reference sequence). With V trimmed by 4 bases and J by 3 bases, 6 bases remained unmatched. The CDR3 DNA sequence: TGTGCCAGCAGCCCCCTCTCTAGCGGGAGCTACAATGAGCAGTTCTTC. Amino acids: CASSPLSSGSYNEQFF.

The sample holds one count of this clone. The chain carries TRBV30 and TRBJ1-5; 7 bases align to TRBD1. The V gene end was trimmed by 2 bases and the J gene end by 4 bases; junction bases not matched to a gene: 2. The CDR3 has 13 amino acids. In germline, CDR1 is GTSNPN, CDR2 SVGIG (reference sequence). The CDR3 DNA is TGTGCCTGGAGTCAGGGACAGAATCAGCCCCAGCATTTT. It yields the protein CAWSQGQNQPQHF.

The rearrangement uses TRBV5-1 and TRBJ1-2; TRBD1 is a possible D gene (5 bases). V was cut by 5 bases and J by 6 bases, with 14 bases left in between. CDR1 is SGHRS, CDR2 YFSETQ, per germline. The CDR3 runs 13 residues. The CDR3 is CASRGDFGDGYTF. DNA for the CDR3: TGCGCCAGCAGAGGGGACTTCGGTGATGGCTACACCTTC.

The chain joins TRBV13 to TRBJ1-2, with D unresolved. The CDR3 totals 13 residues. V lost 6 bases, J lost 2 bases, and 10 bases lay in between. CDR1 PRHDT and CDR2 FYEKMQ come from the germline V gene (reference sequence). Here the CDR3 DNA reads TGTGCCAGCAGGCCTAGGGAGAACTATGGCTACACCTTC. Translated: CASRPRENYGYTF.

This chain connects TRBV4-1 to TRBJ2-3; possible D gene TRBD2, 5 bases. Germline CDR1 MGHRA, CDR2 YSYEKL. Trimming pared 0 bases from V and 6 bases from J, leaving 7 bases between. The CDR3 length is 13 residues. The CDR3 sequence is CASSQEREDTQYF. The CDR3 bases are TGCGCCAGCAGCCAAGAGAGGGAGGATACGCAGTATTTT.

DNA of the CDR3: TGTGCCAGCAGTCCATGGGGACAAGGGGATACTGAAGCTTTCTTT. Its translation: CASSPWGQGDTEAFF. The chain is built from TRBV28 and TRBJ1-1; tentatively, D is TRBD1 (6 bases). The V and J ends lost 5 bases and 5 bases respectively, with 18 bases between them. Looked up from germline, CDR1 is MDHEN and CDR2 is SYDVKM. The CDR3 extends over 15 amino acids.

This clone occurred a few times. CDR3 DNA sequence: TGTGCCAGCAGCCAGGCCGGGTGGGTTGGCAAAAACATTCAGTACTTC. It codes for CASSQAGWVGKNIQYF. This chain connects TRBV3-1 (or the pseudogene TRBV3-2) to TRBJ2-4; D is uncertain. The germline CDR1 and CDR2 sequences are LGHDT and YNNKEL (reference sequence). Trimming took off 3 bases at V and 3 bases at J, with 15 bases between the two ends. The CDR3 is made up of 16 amino acids.

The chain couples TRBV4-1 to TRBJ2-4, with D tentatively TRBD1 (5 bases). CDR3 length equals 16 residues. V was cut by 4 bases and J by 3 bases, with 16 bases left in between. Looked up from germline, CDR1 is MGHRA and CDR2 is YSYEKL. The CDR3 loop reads CASSRQTDRYKNIQYF. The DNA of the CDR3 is TGCGCCAGCAGCCGACAGACGGACCGCTACAAAAACATTCAGTACTTC.

CDR3 sequence reads: CASSQGMSRGRGQPQHF. For the CDR3, the DNA is TGCGCCAGCAGCCAAGGAATGTCAAGGGGGCGCGGTCAGCCCCAGCATTTT. The gene calls are TRBV4-1 and TRBJ1-5, with TRBD1 identical over 7 bases. Germline V CDR1 and CDR2: MGHRA, YSYEKL. The CDR3 contains 17 residues. V shed 1 base, J shed 6 bases, and the junction held 12 bases outside the gene matches.

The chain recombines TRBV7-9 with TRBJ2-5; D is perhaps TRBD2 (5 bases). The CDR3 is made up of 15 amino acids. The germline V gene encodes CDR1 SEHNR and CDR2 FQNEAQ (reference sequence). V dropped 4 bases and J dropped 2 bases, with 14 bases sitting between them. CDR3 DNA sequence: TGTGCCAGCAGCTCTCGGTCGTGGAGGCAAGAGACCCAGTACTTC. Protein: CASSSRSWRQETQYF.

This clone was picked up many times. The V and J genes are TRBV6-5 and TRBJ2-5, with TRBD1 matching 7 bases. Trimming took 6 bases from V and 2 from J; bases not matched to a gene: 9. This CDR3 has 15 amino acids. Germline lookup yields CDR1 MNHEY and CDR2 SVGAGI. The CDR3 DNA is TGTGCCAGCAGGAGGACAGGAGGTACTCAAGAGACCCAGTACTTC. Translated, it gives CASRRTGGTQETQYF.